This TCR beta chain appears in the sequencing data of a study of blood T cell repertoires in COVID-19. Libraries were prepared by immunoSEQ multiplex PCR; TCRdb keeps only in-frame clonotypes and omits some of them. The sample shows hundreds of thousands of clones, 89% of them seen only once. Trimming stripped 2 bases from V and 1 base from J, with 9 bases between. CDR1 MNHEY and CDR2 SVGAGI come from the germline V gene. The CDR3 is 15 residues long. The clonotype originates from a man between 18 and 35 years old with COVID-19, enrolled during active disease. This rearrangement joins TRBV6-5 to TRBJ1-5; D gene unclear. What was sequenced was peripheral blood. The CDR3 here is CASSYARGSNQPQHF. Written as DNA, the CDR3 is TGTGCCAGCAGTTACGCGAGAGGGAGCAATCAGCCCCAGCATTTT.